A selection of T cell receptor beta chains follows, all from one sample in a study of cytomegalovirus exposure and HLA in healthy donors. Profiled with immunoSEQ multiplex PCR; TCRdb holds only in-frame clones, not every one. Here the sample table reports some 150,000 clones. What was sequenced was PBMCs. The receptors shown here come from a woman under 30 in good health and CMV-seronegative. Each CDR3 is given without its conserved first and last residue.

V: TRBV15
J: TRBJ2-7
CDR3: ATTAEAGPYEQY

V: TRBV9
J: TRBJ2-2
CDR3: ASSLRGQAATGELF

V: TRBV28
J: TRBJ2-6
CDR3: ASSTGAIGSGANVLT

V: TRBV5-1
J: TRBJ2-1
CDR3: ASSLAGTGEF

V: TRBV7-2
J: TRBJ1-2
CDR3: ASSPITGSYGYT

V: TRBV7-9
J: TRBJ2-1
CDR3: ASSLRQGPSNEQF

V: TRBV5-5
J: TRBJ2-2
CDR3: ASIPHPGQGVGELF

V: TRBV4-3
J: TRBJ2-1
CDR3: ASSQAGTSGPNEQF

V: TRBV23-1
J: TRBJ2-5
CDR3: ASSHYTGQSQETQY

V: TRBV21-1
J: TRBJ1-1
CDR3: ASSTAGGGGTEAF

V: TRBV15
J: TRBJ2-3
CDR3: ATSSLAGVRPDTQY

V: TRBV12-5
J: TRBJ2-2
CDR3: ASGLGTGTTGELF

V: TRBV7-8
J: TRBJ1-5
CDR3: ASSLAGDSNQPQH

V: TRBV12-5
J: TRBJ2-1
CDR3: ASGLGGQRGYNEQF

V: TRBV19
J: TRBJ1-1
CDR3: ASSSTRNTEAF

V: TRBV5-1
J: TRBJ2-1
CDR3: ASSSIHGTRGGFNEQF

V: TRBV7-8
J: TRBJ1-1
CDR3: ASSKNRVGDTEAF

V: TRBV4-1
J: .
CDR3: ASSFRTGATYEQY

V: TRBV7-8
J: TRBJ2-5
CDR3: ASSRAPATVETQY

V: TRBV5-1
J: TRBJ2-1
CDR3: ASSSGLANYNEQF

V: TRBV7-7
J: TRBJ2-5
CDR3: ASSVTSGSETQY

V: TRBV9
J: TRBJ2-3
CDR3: ASSLWREGTDTQY

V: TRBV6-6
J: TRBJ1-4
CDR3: ASRAAGATNEKLF

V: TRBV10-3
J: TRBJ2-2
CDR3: AIRVRTNVYADTGELF

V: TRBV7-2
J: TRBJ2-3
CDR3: ASSRLAGGPLEADTQY

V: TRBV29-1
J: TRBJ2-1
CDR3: SAPGLAGGPYNEQF

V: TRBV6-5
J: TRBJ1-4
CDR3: ASSYSGANEKLF

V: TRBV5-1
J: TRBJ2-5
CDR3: ASSLETSGNQETQY

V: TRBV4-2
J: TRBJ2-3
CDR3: ASSQELAGVPQY